Below are 27 T cell receptor beta chains sequenced from a single sample in a study of neurological immune-mediated disorders. TCRdb re-called the 5' RACE reads with MiXCR, one entry per CDR3 protein. The table shows about 71,000 distinct CDR3 sequences, with 4.5% occurring only once. Material: PBMCs. The receptors were gathered from a man aged 30 to 45 with multiple sclerosis.

This clonotype was seen repeatedly, ten times or more. Here the CDR3 reads CASSLSQQKQNTEAFF. CDR3 sequence (DNA): TGCGCCAGCAGCTTAAGCCAGCAGAAACAGAACACTGAAGCTTTCTTT. The V gene is TRBV5-1, the J gene TRBJ1-1, with no clear D. The CDR3 sequence is 16 residues long. The germline gives CDR1 SGHRS, CDR2 YFSETQ. Trimming pared 2 bases from V and 1 base from J, leaving 15 bases between.

This clonotype appeared many times. V usage is TRBV9 and J usage is TRBJ2-7; no firm D call. Germline V gives CDR1 SGDLS, CDR2 YYNGEE. V was shortened by 0 bases and J by 2 bases, with 9 bases between the two germline ends. The CDR3 totals 14 residues. The CDR3 protein is CASSVGQTTYEQYF. The CDR3 nucleotides read TGTGCCAGCAGCGTAGGTCAAACTACCTACGAGCAGTACTTC. Complete variable domain (other parts from reference TRBV9 and TRBJ2-7): DSGVTQTPKHLITATGQRVTLRCSPRSGDLSVYWYQQSLDQGLQFLIQYYNGEERAKGNILERFSAQQFPDLHSELNLSSLELGDSALYFCASSVGQTTYEQYFGPGTRLTVT.

This clonotype was picked up many times. The chain carries TRBV5-1 and TRBJ2-1; a weak D match, TRBD2 (6 bases). Germline V lookup: CDR1 SGHRS, CDR2 YFSETQ. Trimming cost V 3 bases and J 5 bases, with 15 bases left between them. The CDR3 spans 15 residues. DNA for the CDR3: TGCGCCAGCAGCTCTCACGCTAGCGCCGACAATGAGCAGTTCTTC. It encodes CASSSHASADNEQFF.

This clonotype was seen at least ten times. The chain uses TRBV20-1 and TRBJ2-1; D is undetermined. Trimming cost V 0 bases and J 3 bases, with 6 bases left between them. Germline assignment: CDR1 DFQATT and CDR2 SNEGSKA (reference sequence). The CDR3 contains 13 residues. CDR3: CSARDARYNEQFF. CDR3 sequence (DNA): TGCAGTGCTAGAGACGCCCGCTACAATGAGCAGTTCTTC.

This clonotype was recorded at least ten times. This chain connects TRBV20-1 to TRBJ1-2, with TRBD1 as a possible D gene (5 bases). Germline assignment: CDR1 DFQATT and CDR2 SNEGSKA (reference sequence). The CDR3 totals 12 residues. V was pared by 1 base and J by 3 bases, with 6 bases between. The CDR3 loop is CSARAGDYGYTF. For the CDR3, the DNA is TGCAGTGCTAGAGCGGGGGACTATGGCTACACCTTC.

This clonotype was seen at least ten times. The chain is built from TRBV7-9 and TRBJ2-7; tentatively, D is TRBD2 (6 bases). The CDR3 totals 15 residues. V dropped 5 bases and J dropped 3 bases, with 17 bases sitting between them. Germline CDR1 reads SEHNR; CDR2 reads FQNEAQ (reference sequence). The CDR3 loop reads CASSPFGGEGYEQYF. DNA of the CDR3: TGTGCCAGCAGCCCGTTCGGGGGAGAAGGCTACGAGCAGTACTTC.

The sample holds many counts of this clonotype. The V gene is TRBV14, the J gene TRBJ2-2; 7 bases are shared with TRBD1. Germline lookup yields CDR1 SGHDN and CDR2 FVKESK. The V gene end was trimmed by 4 bases and the J gene end by 3 bases; junction bases not matched to a gene: 2. The CDR3 is 14 amino acids. CDR3 protein: CASSRQGYTGELFF. CDR3 nucleotides: TGTGCCAGCAGCCGACAGGGATACACCGGGGAGCTGTTTTTT.

The CDR3 reads CASSVTMNTEAFF. The CDR3 DNA reads TGCGCCAGCAGTGTGACAATGAACACTGAAGCTTTCTTT. The chain carries TRBV10-1 and TRBJ1-1; D unclear. V dropped 4 bases and J dropped 0 bases, with 6 bases sitting between them. The CDR3 sequence is 13 residues long. Germline values: CDR1 WNHNN, CDR2 SYGVQD (reference sequence).

This clonotype occurred many times. This chain uses TRBV29-1 with TRBJ1-4; TRBD1 matches at 8 bases. The trim removed 6 bases at V and 6 bases at J, leaving 12 bases unmatched. Germline V gene data show CDR1 as SQVTM and CDR2 as ANQGSEA. The CDR3 has 15 amino acids. CDR3 nucleotide sequence: TGCAGCGTAACCGGGACAGGCGTCTATTATGAAAAACTGTTTTTT. Translating gives CSVTGTGVYYEKLFF. The whole variable domain, remainder taken from reference TRBV29-1 and TRBJ1-4, is SAVISQKPSRDICQRGTSLTIQCQVDSQVTMMFWYRQQPGQSLTLIATANQGSEATYESGFVIDKFPISRPNLTFSTLTVSNMSPEDSSIYLCSVTGTGVYYEKLFFGSGTQLSVL.

DNA for the CDR3: TGCGCCAGCAGCTCCTTACAGGGGGTTCAGAACTATGGCTACACCTTC. Protein: CASSSLQGVQNYGYTF. The V gene is TRBV5-1, the J gene TRBJ1-2; TRBD1 matches 8 bases. Germline V gives CDR1 SGHRS, CDR2 YFSETQ. With 3 bases clipped from V and 2 bases from J, the junction kept 9 bases outside the gene matches. CDR3 length equals 16 residues.

Sample share makes this clonotype medium-sized. The chain recombines TRBV27 with TRBJ1-1; possibly TRBD1 for D (6 bases). The CDR3 sequence is 13 residues long. Germline V gene data show CDR1 as MNHEY and CDR2 as SMNVEV (reference sequence). Between the trimmed V and J ends, which lost 2 bases and 9 bases, there was a span of 13 bases. The CDR3 DNA sequence: TGTGCCAGCAGTTTACTAACCGGGACAAAAGCTTTCTTT. This gives the protein CASSLLTGTKAFF.

J is TRBJ2-2 and V is TRBV11-2, with a tentative D call TRBD1 (5 bases). The CDR3 runs to 13 residues. With 2 bases removed from V and 6 bases from J, the gap between germline ends came to 7 bases. Germline CDR1 reads SGHAT; CDR2 reads FQNNGV. CDR3 protein: CASSLWGSGELFF. The CDR3 DNA is TGTGCCAGCAGCTTATGGGGCTCCGGGGAGCTGTTTTTT.

This clonotype was counted between two and nine times. This chain connects TRBV6-2 or TRBV6-3 to TRBJ1-5; weak D call: TRBD1 (5 bases). V lost 6 bases and J 1 base, leaving 10 bases between the germline ends. Germline assignment: CDR1 MNHEY and CDR2 SVGEGT. CDR3 length equals 14 residues. The CDR3 loop is CASRSRDSNQPQHF. CDR3 sequence (DNA): TGTGCCAGCAGGAGCCGGGACAGCAATCAGCCCCAGCATTTT.

Ten or more counts support this clonotype. The rearrangement joins TRBV12-3 or TRBV12-4 to TRBJ1-5, with 8 bases fitting TRBD1. Unmatched junction bases numbered 7, after V lost 8 bases and J lost 4 bases. This CDR3 comprises 14 residues. CDR3 bases: TGTGCCAGCGGGGCACACAGGGGGAATCAGCCCCAGCATTTT. As protein: CASGAHRGNQPQHF.

This clonotype was seen repeatedly, ten times or more. This rearrangement joins TRBV20-1 to TRBJ1-5; no clear D. Trimming took off 1 base at V and 2 bases at J, with 12 bases between the two ends. CDR1 and CDR2 from the germline V gene are DFQATT and SNEGSKA (reference sequence). The CDR3 extends over 15 amino acids. The CDR3 DNA reads TGCAGTGCTAGAGGGTCTCAATGGGGCAATCAGCCCCAGCATTTT. It specifies CSARGSQWGNQPQHF.

This clonotype was observed a handful of times. The rearrangement links TRBV4-1 to TRBJ2-7, with D unclear. V lost 2 bases and J lost 3, with 11 bases in between. Germline V gene lookup returns CDR1 MGHRA and CDR2 YSYEKL. The CDR3 sequence is 14 residues long. CDR3: CASSQMLASYEQYF. CDR3 DNA: TGCGCCAGCAGCCAAATGTTGGCGAGCTACGAGCAGTACTTC.

On this clonotype itself: A much larger clone lies one base from this, so it may be a read error. The J gene is TRBJ1-2, the V gene TRBV5-1, with D uncertain. The V gene's germline CDR1 is SGHRS and CDR2 YFSETQ. There are 13 residues in the CDR3. V was trimmed by 0 bases and J by 4 bases, leaving 7 bases between them. The CDR3 DNA follows: TGCGCCAGCAGCTTGGAAGGAATCTATGGCTACACCTTC. Protein sequence: CASSLEGIYGYTF.

Many counts were recorded for this clonotype. The chain combines TRBV12-3 or TRBV12-4 with TRBJ1-1; D uncertain. V was clipped by 2 bases and J by 2 bases, with 12 bases between them. This CDR3 contains 15 residues. The CDR3 reads CASSLRAGENTEAFF. CDR3 nucleotide sequence: TGTGCCAGCAGTTTAAGGGCCGGGGAAAACACTGAAGCTTTCTTT.

This clonotype was picked up many times. The chain carries TRBV5-1 and TRBJ1-3; perhaps TRBD1 as D (5 bases). This CDR3 is 14 amino acids long. Germline V gives CDR1 SGHRS, CDR2 YFSETQ. V lost 5 bases and J lost 0, with 9 bases in between. The CDR3 DNA follows: TGCGCCAGCAGGGGACGGGACTCTGGAAACACCATATATTTT. The encoded protein is CASRGRDSGNTIYF.

This clonotype was detected many times. The chain combines TRBV5-6 with TRBJ2-7; a weak D match, TRBD1 (5 bases). The CDR3 is made up of 12 amino acids. Germline V gene lookup returns CDR1 SGHDT and CDR2 YYEEEE. The V end lost 1 base, the J end lost 4 bases, and 6 bases lay between the germline ends. DNA for the CDR3: TGTGCCAGCAGCTTGAAGGGGTACGAGCAGTACGTC. Translated, it gives CASSLKGYEQYV.

This clonotype was seen at least ten times. The chain employs TRBV7-9 and TRBJ2-1; TRBD1 is a possible D gene (5 bases). The CDR3 length is 14 residues. CDR1 is SEHNR and CDR2 is FQNEAQ in the germline V gene (reference sequence). The ends were cut back, 1 base at V and 3 bases at J, with 7 bases in the middle. The chain's CDR3 is CASSLGQLYNEQFF. The CDR3 DNA reads as TGTGCCAGCAGCTTAGGACAGCTCTACAATGAGCAGTTCTTC.

Ten or more counts support this clonotype. The chain uses TRBV5-6 and TRBJ2-5; TRBD2 agrees at 8 bases. The germline gives CDR1 SGHDT, CDR2 YYEEEE. V dropped 0 bases and J dropped 1; count of bases not matched to a gene: 2. CDR3 length equals 15 residues. CDR3 amino acids: CASSLAGLAQETQYF. The CDR3 DNA is TGTGCCAGCAGCTTGGCCGGACTAGCCCAAGAGACCCAGTACTTC.

About this clonotype itself: A read error may explain this, as a much larger clone is one base away. V usage is TRBV11-2 and J usage is TRBJ2-4; tentatively, D is TRBD1 (6 bases). Germline V gene lookup returns CDR1 SGHAT and CDR2 FQNNGV. V lost 0 bases, J lost 0 bases, and 12 bases lay in between. This CDR3 comprises 17 residues. CDR3 in DNA: TGTGCCAGCAGCTTAGAGGGTACAGGGATAGCCAAAAACATTCAGTACTTC. Translation: CASSLEGTGIAKNIQYF.

This clonotype was counted only a few times. The chain uses TRBV20-1 and TRBJ1-1; the D is unclear. Trimming took off 7 bases at V and 1 base at J, with 13 bases between the two ends. The CDR3 consists of 13 residues. CDR1 is DFQATT and CDR2 is SNEGSKA in the germline V gene (reference sequence). CDR3 in DNA: TGCAGTGTCAGGCAAATTGGGAACACTGAAGCTTTCTTT. Translated, it gives CSVRQIGNTEAFF.

This clonotype appeared a few times. The CDR3 here is CASSAGTGEETQYF. In nucleotides, the CDR3 is TGCGCCAGCAGCGCCGGGACAGGGGAAGAGACCCAGTACTTC. The J gene is TRBJ2-5, the V gene TRBV5-1; TRBD1 aligns across 10 bases. This CDR3 spans 14 amino acids. V trimming: 4 bases; J trimming: 3 bases; junction bases outside the gene matches: 3. Germline V lookup: CDR1 SGHRS, CDR2 YFSETQ.

V usage is TRBV5-1 and J usage is TRBJ1-1, with D unresolved. There are 13 residues in the CDR3. The V gene's germline CDR1 is SGHRS and CDR2 YFSETQ. Between the trimmed V and J ends, which lost 2 bases and 4 bases, there was a span of 9 bases. CDR3 amino acids: CASSFGKGTEAFF. CDR3 DNA sequence: TGCGCCAGCAGCTTCGGAAAGGGCACTGAAGCTTTCTTT.

This clonotype was counted many times. The J gene is TRBJ1-1, the V gene TRBV7-9; 7 bases align to TRBD1. Germline values: CDR1 SEHNR, CDR2 FQNEAQ (reference sequence). The junction had 7 bases not matched to a gene; V was cut back by 7 bases and J by 8 bases. This CDR3 has 12 amino acids. The CDR3 protein is CASNPTGSEAFF. CDR3 sequence (DNA): TGTGCCAGCAACCCGACAGGGTCGGAAGCTTTCTTT. The full variable domain, rest sourced from reference TRBV7-9 and TRBJ1-1, is DTGVSQNPRHKITKRGQNVTFRCDPISEHNRLYWYRQTLGQGPEFLTYFQNEAQLEKSRLLSDRFSAERPKGSFSTLEIQRTEQGDSAMYLCASNPTGSEAFFGQGTRLTVV.